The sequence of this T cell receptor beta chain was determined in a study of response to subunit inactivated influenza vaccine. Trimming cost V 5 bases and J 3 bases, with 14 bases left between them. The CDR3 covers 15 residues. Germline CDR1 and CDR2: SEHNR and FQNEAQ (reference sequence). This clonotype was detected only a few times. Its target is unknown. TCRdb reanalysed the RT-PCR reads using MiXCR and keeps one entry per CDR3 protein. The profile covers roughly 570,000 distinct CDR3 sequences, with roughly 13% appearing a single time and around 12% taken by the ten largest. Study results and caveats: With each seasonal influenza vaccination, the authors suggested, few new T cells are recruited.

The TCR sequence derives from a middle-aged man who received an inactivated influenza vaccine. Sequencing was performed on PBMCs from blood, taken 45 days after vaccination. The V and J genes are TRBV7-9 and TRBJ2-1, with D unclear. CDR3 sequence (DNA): TGTGCCAGCAGCCCCGTCACAGCTGGCTACAATGAGCAGTTCTTC. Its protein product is CASSPVTAGYNEQFF.